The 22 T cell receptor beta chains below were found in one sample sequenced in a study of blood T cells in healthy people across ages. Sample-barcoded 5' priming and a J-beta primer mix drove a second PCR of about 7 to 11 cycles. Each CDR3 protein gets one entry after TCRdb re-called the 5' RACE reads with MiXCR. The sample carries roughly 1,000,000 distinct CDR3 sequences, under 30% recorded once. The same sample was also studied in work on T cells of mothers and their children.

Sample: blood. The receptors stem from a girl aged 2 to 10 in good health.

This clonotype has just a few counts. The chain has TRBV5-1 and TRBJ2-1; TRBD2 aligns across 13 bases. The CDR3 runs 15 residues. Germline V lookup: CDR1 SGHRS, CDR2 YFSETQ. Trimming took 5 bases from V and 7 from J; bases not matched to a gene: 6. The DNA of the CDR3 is TGCGCCAGCAGGACTAGCGGGAGGTGGGGGAATGAGCAGTTCTTC. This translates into CASRTSGRWGNEQFF.

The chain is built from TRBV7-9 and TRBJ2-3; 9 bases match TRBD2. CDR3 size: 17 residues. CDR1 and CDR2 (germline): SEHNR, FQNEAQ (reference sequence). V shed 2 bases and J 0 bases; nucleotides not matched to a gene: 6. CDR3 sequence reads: CASSLPRLADSTDTQYF. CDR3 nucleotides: TGTGCCAGCAGCTTACCGCGACTAGCGGATAGCACAGATACGCAGTATTTT.

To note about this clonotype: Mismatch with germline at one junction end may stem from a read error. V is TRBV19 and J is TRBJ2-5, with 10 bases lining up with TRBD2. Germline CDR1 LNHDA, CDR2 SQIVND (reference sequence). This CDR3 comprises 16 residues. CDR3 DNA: TGCGCCGGTAGCTACTCCCCCGGGACTAGCGAAGAGACCCAGTACTTC. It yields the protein CAGSYSPGTSEETQYF.

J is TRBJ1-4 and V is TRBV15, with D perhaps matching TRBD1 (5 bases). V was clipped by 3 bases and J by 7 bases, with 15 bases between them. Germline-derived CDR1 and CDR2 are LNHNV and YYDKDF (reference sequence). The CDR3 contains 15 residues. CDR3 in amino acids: CATSRSGTAGEKLFF. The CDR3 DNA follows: TGTGCCACCAGCAGGTCAGGGACCGCGGGTGAAAAACTGTTTTTT.

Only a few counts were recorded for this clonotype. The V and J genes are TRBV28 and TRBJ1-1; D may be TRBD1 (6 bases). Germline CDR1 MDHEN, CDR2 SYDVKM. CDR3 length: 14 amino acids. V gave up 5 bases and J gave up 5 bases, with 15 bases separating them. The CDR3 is CASSDTGTITEAFF. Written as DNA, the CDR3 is TGTGCCAGCAGTGATACCGGGACAATAACTGAAGCTTTCTTT.

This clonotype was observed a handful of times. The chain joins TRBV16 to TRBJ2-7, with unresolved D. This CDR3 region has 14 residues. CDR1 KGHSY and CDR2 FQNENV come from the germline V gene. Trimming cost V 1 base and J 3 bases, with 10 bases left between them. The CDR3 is CASSQFGPGYEQYF. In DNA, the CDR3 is TGTGCCAGCAGCCAATTTGGGCCGGGCTACGAGCAGTACTTC.

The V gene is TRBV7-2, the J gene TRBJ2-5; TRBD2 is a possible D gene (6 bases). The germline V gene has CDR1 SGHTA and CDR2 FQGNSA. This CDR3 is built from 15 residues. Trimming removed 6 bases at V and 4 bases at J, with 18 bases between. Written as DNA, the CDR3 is TGTGCCAGCAGTCTAGGGACGGGGAGGAGAGAGACCCAGTACTTC. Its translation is CASSLGTGRRETQYF.

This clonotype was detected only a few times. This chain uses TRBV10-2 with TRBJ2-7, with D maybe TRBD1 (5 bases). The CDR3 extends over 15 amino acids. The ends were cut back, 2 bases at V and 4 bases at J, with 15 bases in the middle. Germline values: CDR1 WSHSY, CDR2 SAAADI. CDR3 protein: CASSEGAGYRYEQYF. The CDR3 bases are TGCGCCAGCAGTGAGGGGGCTGGCTACCGTTACGAGCAGTACTTC.

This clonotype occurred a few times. The CDR3 loop reads CASSHVSGANVLTF. The CDR3, as DNA: TGTGCCAGCAGCCACGTCTCTGGGGCCAACGTCCTGACTTTC. This chain uses TRBV7-9 with TRBJ2-6, with unresolved D. Deletions cut 5 bases from V and 0 bases from J, with 5 bases between. CDR3 length: 14 amino acids. The germline CDR1 and CDR2 sequences are SEHNR and FQNEAQ (reference sequence).

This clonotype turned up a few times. This CDR3 reads CASSFAGGPDTQYF. The CDR3 DNA sequence: TGTGCCAGCAGTTTCGCGGGAGGGCCGGATACGCAGTATTTT. V is TRBV27 and J is TRBJ2-3, with 9 bases identical to TRBD2. J was trimmed by 6 bases and V by 3 bases; bases with no gene match: 4. The germline V gene has CDR1 MNHEY and CDR2 SMNVEV (reference sequence). The length of the CDR3 is 14 residues.

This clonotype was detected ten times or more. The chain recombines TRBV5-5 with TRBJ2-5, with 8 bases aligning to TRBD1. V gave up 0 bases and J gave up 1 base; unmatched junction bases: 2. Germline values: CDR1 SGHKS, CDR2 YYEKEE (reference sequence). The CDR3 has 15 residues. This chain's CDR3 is CASSLVGQGQETQYF. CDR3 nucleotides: TGTGCCAGCAGCTTGGTAGGACAGGGCCAAGAGACCCAGTACTTC.

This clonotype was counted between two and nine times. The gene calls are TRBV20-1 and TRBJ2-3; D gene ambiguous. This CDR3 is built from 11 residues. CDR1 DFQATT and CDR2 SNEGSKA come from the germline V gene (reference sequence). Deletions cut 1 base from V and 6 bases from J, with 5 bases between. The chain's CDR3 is CSARVRDTQYF. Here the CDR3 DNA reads TGCAGTGCTAGAGTACGGGATACGCAGTATTTT.

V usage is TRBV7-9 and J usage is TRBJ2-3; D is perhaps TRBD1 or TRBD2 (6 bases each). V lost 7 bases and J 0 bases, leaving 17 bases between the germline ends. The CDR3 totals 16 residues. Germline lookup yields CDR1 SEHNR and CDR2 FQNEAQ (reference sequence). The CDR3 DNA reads TGTGCCAGCACCCCTATGGGGGGCGCGAGCACAGATACGCAGTATTTT. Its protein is CASTPMGGASTDTQYF.

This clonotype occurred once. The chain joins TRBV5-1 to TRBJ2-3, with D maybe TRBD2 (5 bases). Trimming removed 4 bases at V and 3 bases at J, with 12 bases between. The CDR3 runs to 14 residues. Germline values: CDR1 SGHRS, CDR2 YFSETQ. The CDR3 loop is CASSGPRGTDTQYF. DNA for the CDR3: TGCGCCAGCAGCGGACCTCGGGGAACAGATACGCAGTATTTT.

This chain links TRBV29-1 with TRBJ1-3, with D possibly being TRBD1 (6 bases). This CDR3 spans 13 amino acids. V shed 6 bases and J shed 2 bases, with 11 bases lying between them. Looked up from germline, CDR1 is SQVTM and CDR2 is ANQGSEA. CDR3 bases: TGCAGCGTGGTAACAGGGACTGGAAACACCATATATTTT. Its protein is CSVVTGTGNTIYF.

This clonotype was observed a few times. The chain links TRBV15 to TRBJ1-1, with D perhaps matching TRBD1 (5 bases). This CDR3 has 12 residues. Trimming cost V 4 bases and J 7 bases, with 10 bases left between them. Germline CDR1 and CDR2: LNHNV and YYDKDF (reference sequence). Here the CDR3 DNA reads TGTGCCACCAGCAAGGGACTCCTTGAAGCTTTCTTT. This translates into CATSKGLLEAFF.

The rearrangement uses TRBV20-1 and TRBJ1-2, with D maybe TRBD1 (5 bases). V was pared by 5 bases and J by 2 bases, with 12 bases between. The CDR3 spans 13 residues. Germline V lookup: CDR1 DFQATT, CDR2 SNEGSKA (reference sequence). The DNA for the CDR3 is TGCAGTGCTTCCGGGACTTCCAACTATGGCTACACCTTC. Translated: CSASGTSNYGYTF.

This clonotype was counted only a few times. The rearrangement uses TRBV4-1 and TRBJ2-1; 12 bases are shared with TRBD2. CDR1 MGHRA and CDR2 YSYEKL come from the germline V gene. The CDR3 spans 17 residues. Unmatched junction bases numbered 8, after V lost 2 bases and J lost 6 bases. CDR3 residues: CASSQPKLAGGLNEQFF. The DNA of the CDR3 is TGCGCCAGCAGCCAACCTAAACTAGCGGGAGGCCTCAATGAGCAGTTCTTC.

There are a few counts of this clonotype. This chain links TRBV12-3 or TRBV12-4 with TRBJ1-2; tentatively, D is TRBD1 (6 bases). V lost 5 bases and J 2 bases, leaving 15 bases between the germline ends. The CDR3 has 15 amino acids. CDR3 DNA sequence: TGTGCCAGCAGTACGTCCTCCCAGGGGAACTATGGCTACACCTTC. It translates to CASSTSSQGNYGYTF.

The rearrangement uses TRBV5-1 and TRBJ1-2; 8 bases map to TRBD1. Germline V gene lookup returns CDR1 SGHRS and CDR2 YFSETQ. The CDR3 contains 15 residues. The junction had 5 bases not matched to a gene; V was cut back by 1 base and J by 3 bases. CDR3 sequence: CASSLLQGAYYGYTF. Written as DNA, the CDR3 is TGCGCCAGCAGCTTGTTGCAGGGGGCTTACTATGGCTACACCTTC.

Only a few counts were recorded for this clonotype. CDR3 amino acids: CASSLGGQKNTEAFF. CDR3 nucleotide sequence: TGTGCCAGCAGCCTGGGGGGACAGAAGAACACTGAAGCTTTCTTT. V and J are TRBV19 and TRBJ1-1; 7 nucleotides match TRBD1. V trimming: 9 bases; J trimming: 1 base; junction bases outside the gene matches: 11. Germline values: CDR1 LNHDA, CDR2 SQIVND (reference sequence). This CDR3 is 15 amino acids long.

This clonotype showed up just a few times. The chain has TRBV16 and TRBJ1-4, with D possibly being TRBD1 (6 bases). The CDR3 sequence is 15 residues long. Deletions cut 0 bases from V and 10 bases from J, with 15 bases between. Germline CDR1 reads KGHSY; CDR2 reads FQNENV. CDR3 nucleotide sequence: TGTGCCAGCAGCCAATCAATACAGGGAGGAGGAAAACTGTTTTTT. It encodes CASSQSIQGGGKLFF. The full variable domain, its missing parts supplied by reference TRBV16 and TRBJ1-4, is GEEVAQTPKHLVRGEGQKAKLYCAPIKGHSYVFWYQQVLKNEFKFLISFQNENVFDETGMPKERFSAKCLPNSPCSLEIQATKLEDSAVYFCASSQSIQGGGKLFFGSGTQLSVL.